These 30 T cell receptor beta chains share one sample of origin, sequenced in a study of cytomegalovirus exposure and HLA in healthy donors. A multiplex PCR was run with 60 Vbeta primers and 13 Jbeta primers. Libraries were prepared by immunoSEQ multiplex PCR; TCRdb keeps only in-frame clonotypes and omits some of them. Among about 55,000 clones listed, nearly 85% were seen once. Sequences were obtained from PBMCs. These receptors were obtained from a man under 40 in good health and CMV-seronegative.

The gene calls are TRBV7-9 and TRBJ1-3; D is unclear. Trimming took off 4 bases at V and 0 bases at J, with 13 bases between the two ends. CDR1 is SEHNR and CDR2 is FQNEAQ in the germline V gene (reference sequence). The CDR3 runs to 16 residues. This chain's CDR3 is CASSSSGRSSGNTIYF. CDR3 coding DNA: TGTGCCAGCAGCTCGTCTGGCAGAAGCTCTGGAAACACCATATATTTT.

The chain couples TRBV28 to TRBJ1-4, with 7 bases fitting TRBD1. Germline values: CDR1 MDHEN, CDR2 SYDVKM. The CDR3 spans 14 residues. V lost 5 bases and J lost 3; bases outside the gene matches: 3. CDR3 amino acids: CASSPTGSNEKLFF. DNA of the CDR3: TGTGCCAGCAGTCCGACAGGGTCTAATGAAAAACTGTTTTTT. The variable domain in full, with the rest retrieved from reference TRBV28 and TRBJ1-4, is DVKVTQSSRYLVKRTGEKVFLECVQDMDHENMFWYRQDPGLGLRLIYFSYDVKMKEKGDIPEGYSVSREKKERFSLILESASTNQTSMYLCASSPTGSNEKLFFGSGTQLSVL.

J is TRBJ2-3 and V is TRBV5-1; TRBD2 aligns across 8 bases. The junction had 12 bases not matched to a gene; V was cut back by 2 bases and J by 4 bases. CDR3 length: 17 residues. CDR1 is SGHRS and CDR2 is YFSETQ in the germline V gene. The CDR3 DNA reads as TGCGCCAGCAGCTTCGGGGGGGCATCACTTAGGGCAGATACGCAGTATTTT. Its protein product is CASSFGGASLRADTQYF.

This clone came up a few times. The junction differs from germline at one of its ends, possibly a read error. The chain recombines TRBV19 with TRBJ2-1; D is undetermined. The V gene's germline CDR1 is LNHDA and CDR2 SQIVND (reference sequence). CDR3 length: 17 residues. CDR3 loop: CASRKPHSSTSSNEQFF. CDR3 nucleotides: TGTGCCAGTAGAAAACCCCATAGCAGCACCTCCTCCAATGAGCAGTTCTTC.

The chain links TRBV30 to TRBJ2-1; the match to TRBD2 covers 7 bases. CDR1 GTSNPN and CDR2 SVGIG come from the germline V gene (reference sequence). CDR3 length: 15 residues. The ends lost 2 bases at V and 5 bases at J; junction bases unmatched: 9. CDR3 DNA sequence: TGTGCCTGGAGTCGGCGCGGGAGTATCAACAATGAGCAGTTCTTC. This codes for CAWSRRGSINNEQFF.

As to this clone: Other DNA sequences in the sample encode the same CDR3. V is TRBV28 and J is TRBJ1-6, with no clear D. Germline loops: CDR1 MDHEN, CDR2 SYDVKM. There are 15 residues in the CDR3. V lost 9 bases to trimming and J lost 3 bases, with 15 bases between them. This CDR3 reads CASEKGADYNSPLHF. Here the CDR3 DNA reads TGTGCCAGTGAAAAGGGAGCGGACTATAATTCACCCCTCCACTTT.

This chain uses TRBV6-5 with TRBJ1-3; tentatively, D is TRBD1 (6 bases). The germline V gene has CDR1 MNHEY and CDR2 SVGAGI. The germline V and J ends were trimmed by 8 bases and 0 bases, with 14 bases remaining between them. The CDR3 has 15 residues. The CDR3 protein is CASEVQGISGNTIYF. The CDR3 DNA sequence: TGTGCCAGCGAGGTTCAGGGGATCTCTGGAAACACCATATATTTT.

This clone was seen more than once but under ten times. The rearrangement joins TRBV7-2 to TRBJ1-6; a weak D match, TRBD1 (6 bases). The germline V gene encodes CDR1 SGHTA and CDR2 FQGNSA. V was shortened by 5 bases and J by 7 bases, with 15 bases between the two germline ends. The CDR3 is made up of 15 amino acids. CDR3 sequence: CASSALTGSNSPLHF. CDR3 coding DNA: TGTGCCAGCAGCGCCCTCACAGGGTCCAATTCACCCCTCCACTTT.

The rearrangement links TRBV4-3 to TRBJ1-6; 8 nucleotides align to TRBD1. CDR1 LGHNA and CDR2 YSLEER come from the germline V gene. CDR3 length: 15 residues. V gave up 4 bases and J gave up 9 bases; unmatched junction bases: 8. The CDR3 coding sequence is TGCGCCAGCAGCCCCGCAGGGGGCTGGGGTTCACCCCTCCACTTT. Translating gives CASSPAGGWGSPLHF.

This clone has a handful of counts. This chain connects TRBV7-2 to TRBJ2-2; D is perhaps TRBD2 (6 bases). Between the trimmed V and J ends, which lost 1 base and 1 base, there was a span of 10 bases. The germline V gene encodes CDR1 SGHTA and CDR2 FQGNSA. The CDR3 totals 16 residues. CDR3 amino acids: CASSLGGLQNTGELFF. Written as DNA, the CDR3 is TGTGCCAGCAGCTTAGGGGGACTTCAGAACACCGGGGAGCTGTTTTTT. The whole variable domain, remainder taken from reference TRBV7-2 and TRBJ2-2, is GAGVSQSPSNKVTEKGKDVELRCDPISGHTALYWYRQSLGQGLEFLIYFQGNSAPDKSGLPSDRFSAERTGGSVSTLTIQRTQQEDSAVYLCASSLGGLQNTGELFFGEGSRLTVL.

J is TRBJ1-5 and V is TRBV4-3; D not resolved. The germline V and J ends were trimmed by 0 bases and 4 bases, with 16 bases remaining between them. Looked up from germline, CDR1 is LGHNA and CDR2 is YSLEER. This CDR3 has 17 residues. CDR3 DNA: TGCGCCAGCAGCCAAGAATACCAGAAATGGAGGAATCAGCCCCAGCATTTT. Encoded protein: CASSQEYQKWRNQPQHF.

This clone was picked up one time. The chain carries TRBV7-2 and TRBJ1-2; D not resolved. V was cut by 1 base and J by 7 bases, with 10 bases left in between. CDR1 is SGHTA, CDR2 FQGNSA, per germline. The CDR3 has 13 amino acids. The CDR3 coding sequence is TGTGCCAGCAGCTTAGTTAAGGGAGGTGGCTACACCTTC. Translated: CASSLVKGGGYTF.

This clone has more than one count but fewer than ten. The V gene is TRBV2, the J gene TRBJ1-1, with 7 bases that match TRBD1. This CDR3 spans 14 amino acids. Germline V gene data show CDR1 as SNHLY and CDR2 as FYNNEI. Trimming at V came to 7 bases and at J to 5 bases, leaving 10 bases not matched to a gene. The DNA of the CDR3 is TGTGCCAGCATTCAAAGACAGGGTGGTACTGAAGCTTTCTTT. As protein: CASIQRQGGTEAFF.

The chain employs TRBV7-9 and TRBJ1-1; D perhaps matches TRBD1 (6 bases). The CDR3 totals 13 residues. V gave up 1 base and J gave up 10 bases, with 13 bases separating them. CDR1 is SEHNR, CDR2 FQNEAQ, per germline (reference sequence). For the CDR3, the DNA is TGTGCCAGCAGCTTAGGGGAGGGGGGCCGAGCTTTCTTT. It specifies CASSLGEGGRAFF. Filled out from reference TRBV7-9 and TRBJ1-1, the complete variable domain reads DTGVSQNPRHKITKRGQNVTFRCDPISEHNRLYWYRQTLGQGPEFLTYFQNEAQLEKSRLLSDRFSAERPKGSFSTLEIQRTEQGDSAMYLCASSLGEGGRAFFGQGTRLTVV.

DNA for the CDR3: TGTGCCTGGAGTCCGACAGGGATTGGGCCCCTCCACTTT. It encodes CAWSPTGIGPLHF. This chain links TRBV30 with TRBJ1-6, with TRBD1 identical over 7 bases. The trim removed 2 bases at V and 13 bases at J, leaving 8 bases unmatched. The germline CDR1 and CDR2 sequences are GTSNPN and SVGIG (reference sequence). The CDR3 is made up of 13 amino acids.

This rearrangement joins TRBV19 to TRBJ2-1; 8 nucleotides match TRBD1. Germline-derived CDR1 and CDR2 are LNHDA and SQIVND (reference sequence). This CDR3 contains 14 residues. V lost 6 bases and J lost 8; bases outside the gene matches: 9. The CDR3: CASRGTGRTDEQFF. DNA for the CDR3: TGTGCCAGTAGAGGGACAGGAAGGACCGATGAGCAGTTCTTC.

The J gene is TRBJ1-1, the V gene TRBV28; 7 bases fit TRBD1. CDR3 size: 14 residues. Germline assignment: CDR1 MDHEN and CDR2 SYDVKM. The ends lost 5 bases at V and 7 bases at J; junction bases unmatched: 10. For the CDR3, the DNA is TGTGCCAGCAGTAAAGACAGGGTGTCACATGAAGCTTTCTTT. Its translation is CASSKDRVSHEAFF.

The chain uses TRBV5-4 and TRBJ2-5, with TRBD1 identical over 10 bases. There are 14 residues in the CDR3. Germline V CDR1 and CDR2: SGHNT, YYREEE (reference sequence). V shed 3 bases and J 4 bases; nucleotides not matched to a gene: 3. CDR3 bases: TGTGCCAGCAGCTGGGGACAGGGGCGAGAGACCCAGTACTTC. It is translated as CASSWGQGRETQYF.

This chain connects TRBV28 to TRBJ2-2; D remains ambiguous. The CDR3 loop spans 12 amino acids. The V gene's germline CDR1 is MDHEN and CDR2 SYDVKM. Between the trimmed V and J ends, which lost 1 base and 5 bases, there was a span of 2 bases. The DNA of the CDR3 is TGTGCCAGCAGTTTATTAACCGGGGAGCTGTTTTTT. It translates to CASSLLTGELFF.

The chain has TRBV29-1 and TRBJ2-7; 9 bases line up with TRBD1. Germline V lookup: CDR1 SQVTM, CDR2 ANQGSEA. The CDR3 extends over 11 amino acids. Losses at the gene ends were 1 base for V and 13 bases for J; bases not matched to a gene: 5. The CDR3 here is CSVEGRTGAYF. DNA for the CDR3: TGCAGCGTTGAAGGAAGGACAGGGGCCTACTTC.

V usage is TRBV6-5 and J usage is TRBJ1-1; D is unresolved. CDR1 and CDR2 from the germline V gene are MNHEY and SVGAGI. V was trimmed by 2 bases and J by 1 base, leaving 11 bases between them. The CDR3 runs 15 residues. The CDR3 here is CASSYDGIPNTEAFF. As DNA, the CDR3 is TGTGCCAGCAGTTACGATGGCATTCCGAACACTGAAGCTTTCTTT.

The rearrangement links TRBV6-1 to TRBJ1-5, with 8 bases matching TRBD1. V trimming: 2 bases; J trimming: 5 bases; junction bases outside the gene matches: 5. The CDR3 is 15 residues long. Germline CDR1 reads MNHNS; CDR2 reads SASEGT. The CDR3 nucleotides are TGTGCCAGCAGTGAAAGGACAGGGAGAGATCAGCCCCAGCATTTT. Translation gives CASSERTGRDQPQHF.

This clone was recorded once. The chain couples TRBV5-6 to TRBJ1-1, with D unclear. Looked up from germline, CDR1 is SGHDT and CDR2 is YYEEEE. The CDR3 is 14 residues long. V lost 0 bases, J lost 3 bases, and 9 bases lay in between. The CDR3 sequence: CASSLASSDTEAFF. DNA for the CDR3: TGTGCCAGCAGCTTGGCCTCCTCGGACACTGAAGCTTTCTTT.

This sequence joins TRBV5-8 and TRBJ2-1; 10 nucleotides agree with TRBD1. Germline CDR1 is SGHTS and CDR2 is YDEGEE. The CDR3 totals 17 residues. The junction had 12 bases not matched to a gene; V was cut back by 2 bases and J by 7 bases. The CDR3 here is CASSLTGTGALKNEQFF. The CDR3 DNA reads TGTGCCAGCAGCTTAACGGGGACAGGGGCCTTGAAAAATGAGCAGTTCTTC.

The count of this clone is one. The genes are TRBV6-5 and TRBJ2-7; TRBD2 agrees at 8 bases. Germline V lookup: CDR1 MNHEY, CDR2 SVGAGI. There are 14 residues in the CDR3. J gave up 2 bases and V 2 bases, and 2 bases lay outside the gene matches. For the CDR3, the DNA is TGTGCCAGCAGTTACGCGGGAGGTCCCTACGAGCAGTACTTC. It is translated as CASSYAGGPYEQYF.

The chain uses TRBV10-1 and TRBJ2-5, with 10 positions matching TRBD1. Matching the DNA end better, TRBJ2-7 makes the J call doubtful. The CDR3 sequence is 15 residues long. CDR1 is WNHNN, CDR2 SYGVQD, per germline (reference sequence). The DNA for the CDR3 is TGCGCCAGCAGTTCTTCCGGGACAGGGGTCTACGAGCAGTACTTC. The encoded protein is CASSSSGTGVYEQYF.

V usage is TRBV7-2 and J usage is TRBJ2-3; D is unresolved. The germline V gene encodes CDR1 SGHTA and CDR2 FQGNSA. The CDR3 loop spans 15 amino acids. Trimming removed 1 base from V and 4 bases from J, with 12 bases in between. The CDR3 DNA reads as TGTGCCAGCAGCTTAGGCGGCTTACTCTCAGATACGCAGTATTTT. As protein: CASSLGGLLSDTQYF.

This rearrangement joins TRBV6-5 to TRBJ2-5, with 7 positions matching TRBD2. CDR1 is MNHEY and CDR2 is SVGAGI in the germline V gene. Trimming at V came to 11 bases and at J to 5 bases, leaving 14 bases not matched to a gene. The CDR3 covers 14 residues. This CDR3 is CAAATRAGGETQYF. The CDR3 coding sequence is TGTGCCGCAGCCACCAGGGCCGGGGGGGAGACCCAGTACTTC.

The V and J genes are TRBV30 and TRBJ2-2; D gene uncertain. The CDR3 runs 15 residues. In germline, CDR1 is GTSNPN, CDR2 SVGIG (reference sequence). The germline V and J ends were trimmed by 3 bases and 0 bases, with 11 bases remaining between them. This chain's CDR3 is CAWSKDSANTGELFF. In DNA, the CDR3 is TGTGCCTGGAGCAAAGATTCGGCGAACACCGGGGAGCTGTTTTTT.

The rearrangement links TRBV27 to TRBJ1-5, with TRBD1 matching 7 bases. There are 14 residues in the CDR3. Germline CDR1 MNHEY, CDR2 SMNVEV (reference sequence). The J segment lost 3 bases and the V segment lost 6 bases, leaving 5 bases of the junction unmatched. The CDR3 spells CASSPGTVNQPQHF. The CDR3 DNA reads TGTGCCAGCAGCCCCGGGACAGTCAATCAGCCCCAGCATTTT.